One TCR beta chain is described in this entry. Its antigen is not identified. This entry comes from a study of cytomegalovirus exposure and HLA in healthy donors. The CDR3 runs 14 residues. Germline values: CDR1 MNHEY, CDR2 SMNVEV (reference sequence). V lost 8 bases and J lost 0, with 14 bases in between. Data came from immunoSEQ multiplex PCR; TCRdb stores just in-frame clones and leaves some out. The data hold 85,000 to 120,000 clones, with over 85% observed a single time. The study, taken as a whole, reports: Among TCR sequences, most were rare, though some public TCRs appeared in many donors. In vitro confirmation showed a few CMV-associated chains to be CMV antigen specific.

The chain couples TRBV27 to TRBJ2-7; tentatively, D is TRBD2 (7 bases). The receptor's source is a woman younger than 30 in good health and CMV-seronegative. Specimen: PBMCs. This chain's CDR3 is CASQGGGSSYEQYF. DNA for the CDR3: TGTGCCAGCCAAGGGGGGGGGAGCTCCTACGAGCAGTACTTC.